This T cell receptor (beta chain) was documented in a study of shared clonotypes between healthy human individuals. Here immunoSEQ multiplex PCR was the method, and the copy in TCRdb shows in-frame clones only, minus some. The sample lists around 2,000,000 clones, about 95% occurring once. Naive-designated CD8 cells lacked CD45RO, were positively enriched for CCR7, and omitted terminally differentiated effector memory CD45RA+ cells. Germline V gene data show CDR1 as MNHEY and CDR2 as SVGAGI. The CDR3 length is 15 residues. The germline V and J ends were trimmed by 0 bases and 0 bases, with 8 bases remaining between them.

This chain joins TRBV6-5 and TRBJ2-5; no firm D call. This receptor was identified in a man between 18 and 35 years old in good health. The sample comprised naive CD8+ T cells sorted from blood. In nucleotides, the CDR3 is TGTGCCAGCAGTTACTCGATGCGGAACCAAGAGACCCAGTACTTC. Translation gives CASSYSMRNQETQYF.